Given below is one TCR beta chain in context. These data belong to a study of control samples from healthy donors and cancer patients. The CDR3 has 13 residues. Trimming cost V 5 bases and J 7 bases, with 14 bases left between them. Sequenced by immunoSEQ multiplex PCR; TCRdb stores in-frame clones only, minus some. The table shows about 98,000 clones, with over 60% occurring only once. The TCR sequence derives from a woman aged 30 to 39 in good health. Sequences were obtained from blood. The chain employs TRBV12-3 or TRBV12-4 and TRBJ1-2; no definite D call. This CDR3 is CASSLRERTGYTF. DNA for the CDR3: TGTGCCAGCAGTCTCAGAGAGAGGACTGGCTACACCTTC.